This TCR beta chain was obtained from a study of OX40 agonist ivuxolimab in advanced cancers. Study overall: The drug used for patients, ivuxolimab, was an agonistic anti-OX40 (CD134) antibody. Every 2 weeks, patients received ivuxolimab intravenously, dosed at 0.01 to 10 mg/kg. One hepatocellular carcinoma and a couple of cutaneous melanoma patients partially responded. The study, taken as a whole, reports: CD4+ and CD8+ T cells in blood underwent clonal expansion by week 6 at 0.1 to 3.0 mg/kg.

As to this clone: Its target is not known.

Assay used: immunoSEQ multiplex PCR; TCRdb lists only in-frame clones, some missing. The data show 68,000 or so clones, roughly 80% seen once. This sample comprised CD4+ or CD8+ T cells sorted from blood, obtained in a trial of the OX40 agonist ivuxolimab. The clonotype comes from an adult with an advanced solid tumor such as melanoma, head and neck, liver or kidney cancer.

As DNA, the CDR3 is TGTGCCAGTAGCCTTCTGGACAGGACCCATCAGCCCCAGCATTTT. Translated, it gives CASSLLDRTHQPQHF. The V and J genes are TRBV19 and TRBJ1-5; 7 bases line up with TRBD1. CDR3 size: 15 residues. V lost 6 bases and J lost 5; bases outside the gene matches: 10. The germline CDR1 and CDR2 sequences are LNHDA and SQIVND (reference sequence).